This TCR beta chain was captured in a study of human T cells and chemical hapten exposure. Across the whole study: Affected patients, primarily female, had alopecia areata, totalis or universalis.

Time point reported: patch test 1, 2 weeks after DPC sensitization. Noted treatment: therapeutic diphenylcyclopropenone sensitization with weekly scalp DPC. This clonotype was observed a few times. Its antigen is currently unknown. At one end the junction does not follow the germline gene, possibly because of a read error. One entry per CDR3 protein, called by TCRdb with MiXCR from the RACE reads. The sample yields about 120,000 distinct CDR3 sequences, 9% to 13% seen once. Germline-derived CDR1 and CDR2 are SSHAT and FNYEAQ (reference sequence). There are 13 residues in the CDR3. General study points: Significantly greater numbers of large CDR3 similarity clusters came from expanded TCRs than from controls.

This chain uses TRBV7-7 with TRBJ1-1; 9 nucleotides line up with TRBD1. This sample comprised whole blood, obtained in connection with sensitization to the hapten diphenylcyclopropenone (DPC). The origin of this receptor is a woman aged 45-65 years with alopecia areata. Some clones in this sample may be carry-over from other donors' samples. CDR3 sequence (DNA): TGTGCTAGCAGCCCGCGGACAGGGGCTAAAGCTTTCTTT. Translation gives CASSPRTGAKAFF.